The 16 T cell receptor beta chains listed next were all sequenced from one sample in a study of regulatory T cells in long-lasting Graves disease. As for time point: persistent/refractory GD, antithyroid drugs over 5 years with positive TRAb. Scientists built the TCR library using RNA that was extracted from PBMCs. Library construction for TCR beta used iRepertoire HTBI primers and Arm-PCR of CDR3 regions. TCRdb recomputed calls from the multiplex PCR reads with MiXCR, one row per CDR3 protein. The sample shows about 660,000 distinct CDR3 sequences, about 30% of them seen only once. Source: peripheral blood mononuclear cells (PBMCs), taken when the disease was refractory, from a patient treated with antithyroid drugs. The source is a female donor with Graves disease.

There are a few counts of this clonotype. The junction and the germline gene differ at one end; a read error may be behind it. The chain uses TRBV6-5 and TRBJ1-4; tentatively, D is TRBD1 (5 bases). The CDR3 has 12 residues. CDR1 is MNHEY and CDR2 is SVGAGI in the germline V gene. The CDR3 protein is CASSFKGSISRF. The CDR3 DNA sequence: TGTGCCAGCAGTTTTAAGGGGTCAATTTCTCGATTT.

There are many counts of this clonotype. The rearrangement joins TRBV28 to TRBJ1-6, with 9 bases aligning to TRBD1. This CDR3 is 13 amino acids long. Germline CDR1 MDHEN, CDR2 SYDVKM. V dropped 10 bases and J dropped 6; count of bases not matched to a gene: 4. CDR3 sequence reads: CATGGQGNSPLHF. CDR3 bases: TGTGCCACCGGGGGACAGGGTAATTCACCCCTCCACTTT.

This chain connects TRBV20-1 to TRBJ2-7; the D gene is possibly TRBD2 (6 bases). The CDR3 consists of 13 residues. Germline V gene data show CDR1 as DFQATT and CDR2 as SNEGSKA (reference sequence). V lost 6 bases and J 6 bases, leaving 18 bases between the germline ends. The CDR3 DNA reads as TGCAGTGCCATCGCGACTAGTAGTGGCGAGCAGTACTTC. It specifies CSAIATSSGEQYF.

This clonotype was seen many times. The V call is TRBV28, the J call TRBJ1-1; D is perhaps TRBD1 (5 bases). CDR3 length equals 14 residues. The germline gives CDR1 MDHEN, CDR2 SYDVKM. Trimming took off 6 bases at V and 1 base at J, with 12 bases between the two ends. CDR3 in amino acids: CASSLGTENTEAFF. Written as DNA, the CDR3 is TGTGCCAGCAGCTTGGGGACGGAGAACACTGAAGCTTTCTTT.

The V and J genes are TRBV20-1 and TRBJ2-7; 8 bases line up with TRBD2. This CDR3 spans 15 amino acids. The germline V gene encodes CDR1 DFQATT and CDR2 SNEGSKA (reference sequence). Losses at the gene ends were 1 base for V and 0 bases for J; bases not matched to a gene: 5. The chain's CDR3 is CSARVHGTSSYEQYF. The DNA of the CDR3 is TGCAGTGCTAGAGTCCACGGGACTAGCTCCTACGAGCAGTACTTC.

There are a few counts of this clonotype. The CDR3 spells CASSQMTGRDYGYTF. In DNA, the CDR3 is TGTGCCAGCAGTCAAATGACAGGGCGTGACTATGGCTACACCTTC. The rearrangement uses TRBV6-1 and TRBJ1-2; 7 nucleotides align to TRBD1. CDR1 and CDR2 (germline): MNHNS, SASEGT. This CDR3 has 15 residues. J lost 3 bases, V lost 5 bases, and 9 bases had no gene match.

This clonotype was detected ten times or more. This chain links TRBV28 with TRBJ1-2; perhaps TRBD1 as D (5 bases). The germline V gene has CDR1 MDHEN and CDR2 SYDVKM. CDR3 size: 11 residues. The germline V and J ends were trimmed by 8 bases and 8 bases, with 12 bases remaining between them. The CDR3 bases are TGTGCCAGCTCGACAGATCCGGGCTACACCTTC. Encoded protein: CASSTDPGYTF.

About this clonotype itself: This sequence may be a read error, since a much larger clone differs from it by one base. This chain connects TRBV2 to TRBJ2-4; tentative D call: TRBD2 (6 bases). The CDR3 spans 16 residues. Germline V CDR1 and CDR2: SNHLY, FYNNEI. The CDR3 spells CASSDPGVKAKNIRYF. The CDR3 bases are TGTGCCAGCAGTGATCCGGGGGTGAAAGCCAAAAACATTCGGTACTTC.

This clonotype showed up just a few times. The chain couples TRBV20-1 to TRBJ2-5, with unresolved D. The germline V gene has CDR1 DFQATT and CDR2 SNEGSKA (reference sequence). The CDR3 loop spans 12 amino acids. Between the trimmed V and J ends, which lost 4 bases and 4 bases, there was a span of 10 bases. CDR3 nucleotides: TGCAGTGCTACCCTAGTGGGAGAGACCCAGTACTTC. Its translation: CSATLVGETQYF.

As regards this clonotype: Being one base from a much bigger clone, this may be a read error. The gene calls are TRBV12-3 or TRBV12-4 and TRBJ1-4; D unresolved. The CDR3 length is 17 residues. V lost 3 bases, J lost 2 bases, and 16 bases lay in between. CDR3 in DNA: TGTGCCAGCAGTTTCCGCTCGGGCACCTCGACTAATGAAAAACTGTTTTTT. Its translation: CASSFRSGTSTNEKLFF.

The CDR3 region has the DNA TGTGCCAGTAGTGTTAAAAGAGGAACTGAAGCTTTCTTT. Its translation: CASSVKRGTEAFF. The chain is built from TRBV19 and TRBJ1-1, with D unresolved. The germline V and J ends were trimmed by 5 bases and 5 bases, with 12 bases remaining between them. This CDR3 is 13 amino acids long. Germline CDR1 LNHDA, CDR2 SQIVND (reference sequence).

This clonotype has ten or more counts. This chain links TRBV9 with TRBJ1-2; 7 bases are shared with TRBD1. V gave up 5 bases and J gave up 6 bases; unmatched junction bases: 10. Per the germline V gene, CDR1 is SGDLS and CDR2 is YYNGEE. This CDR3 contains 14 residues. The CDR3 is CASRGMGQYDGYTF. DNA for the CDR3: TGTGCCAGCAGAGGGATGGGACAGTATGATGGCTACACCTTC.

The rearrangement links TRBV9 to TRBJ2-2, with D hard to call. The CDR3 has 13 amino acids. The germline gives CDR1 SGDLS, CDR2 YYNGEE. V was pared by 0 bases and J by 6 bases, with 6 bases between. CDR3 loop: CASSVESPGELFF. The CDR3 DNA is TGTGCCAGCAGCGTAGAAAGCCCCGGGGAGCTGTTTTTT.

The rearrangement uses TRBV3-1 and TRBJ1-1; weak D call: TRBD1 (5 bases). Trimming took 4 bases from V and 1 from J, leaving 19 bases between them. The CDR3 is 17 residues long. The germline V gene encodes CDR1 LGHDT and CDR2 YNNKEL (reference sequence). Here the CDR3 reads CASSPGTDERPNTEAFF. CDR3 DNA sequence: TGTGCCAGCAGCCCGGGGACCGACGAACGTCCGAACACTGAAGCTTTCTTT.

The CDR3, as DNA: TGTGCCAGCAGCTGGAGTCCGGGATTGGGGACTGAAGCTTTCTTT. Its translation is CASSWSPGLGTEAFF. V gene TRBV7-9 combines with J gene TRBJ1-1; D remains unclear. Germline V gives CDR1 SEHNR, CDR2 FQNEAQ (reference sequence). The CDR3 extends over 15 amino acids. Between the trimmed V and J ends, which lost 4 bases and 5 bases, there was a span of 17 bases.

A few counts support this clonotype. V and J are TRBV7-9 and TRBJ1-2, with no clear D. This CDR3 has 15 amino acids. Germline V gene lookup returns CDR1 SEHNR and CDR2 FQNEAQ (reference sequence). V lost 0 bases, J lost 0 bases, and 8 bases lay in between. The CDR3 loop reads CASSLAGITNYGYTF. Here the CDR3 DNA reads TGTGCCAGCAGCTTAGCTGGCATTACTAACTATGGCTACACCTTC.